The clone carrying this T cell receptor (beta chain) was seen ten or more times. Its target is unknown. TCR sequencing used cDNA made by reverse transcription of extracted RNA. Data came from immunoSEQ multiplex PCR; TCRdb stores just in-frame clones and leaves some out. Among some 110,000 clones listed, 55% to 70% were seen once. The record originates from a study of CD8+ T cells in alopecia areata. This CDR3 is built from 15 residues. Germline trimming cut 6 bases from V and 4 bases from J; bases unmatched to any gene: 5. Germline CDR1 is SNHLY and CDR2 is FYNNEI. Study findings and constraints: Sequencing of scalp samples also includes resident alphabeta T cells from normal skin.

The specimen was CD4+ T cells sorted from blood. The chain has TRBV2 and TRBJ2-6, with 8 positions matching TRBD1. This receptor was taken from a human donor in good health. In DNA, the CDR3 is TGTGCCAGCAGCTCGACAGGGGTCGGGGCCAACGTCCTGACTTTC. This translates into CASSSTGVGANVLTF.